These 7 T cell receptor beta chains were all obtained from the same sample, sequenced in a study of T cell changes during pregnancy in multiple sclerosis. Generated by immunoSEQ multiplex PCR, the TCRdb table keeps only in-frame clones and is missing some. The sample lists roughly 58,000 clones; over 80% were seen once. Sequencing was performed on CD4+ T cells from peripheral blood mononuclear cells, taken after pregnancy. These receptors were collected from a female donor in good health, enrolled as a control in a pregnancy study.

This clone has a single count. The CDR3 coding sequence is TGTGCCAGCAGCCAGGACAGCGGCTCCTACAATGAGCAGTTCTTC. It translates to CASSQDSGSYNEQFF. The chain is built from TRBV5-5 and TRBJ2-1; D is perhaps TRBD1 (6 bases). The CDR3 runs 15 residues. The germline V gene encodes CDR1 SGHKS and CDR2 YYEKEE (reference sequence). V was clipped by 4 bases and J by 0 bases, with 11 bases between them.

This chain joins TRBV6-5 and TRBJ2-5, with 10 bases that match TRBD2. V was pared by 8 bases and J by 5 bases, with 2 bases of the junction left unmatched. The length of the CDR3 is 12 residues. The germline V gene encodes CDR1 MNHEY and CDR2 SVGAGI. The CDR3 is CASLGLAETQYF. The CDR3, as DNA: TGTGCCAGCCTGGGACTAGCGGAGACCCAGTACTTC.

This clone was seen a single time. The genes are TRBV19 and TRBJ1-2; D perhaps matches TRBD1 (5 bases). This CDR3 is 15 amino acids long. Germline CDR1 is LNHDA and CDR2 is SQIVND (reference sequence). Trimming left V 6 bases short and J 7 bases short, with 21 bases between. DNA for the CDR3: TGTGCCAGTAGCCCCGTGGAGGGGAGCTTTGGTGGCTACACCTTC. The encoded protein is CASSPVEGSFGGYTF.

The chain joins TRBV4-3 to TRBJ2-5; 10 nucleotides match TRBD2. CDR1 is LGHNA and CDR2 is YSLEER in the germline V gene. With V trimmed by 1 base and J by 2 bases, 4 bases remained unmatched. The CDR3 covers 16 residues. CDR3 DNA: TGCGCCAGCAGCCAAGGTGCACTAGCGGGACAAGAGACCCAGTACTTC. It specifies CASSQGALAGQETQYF.

The chain uses TRBV28 and TRBJ2-5; 8 nucleotides line up with TRBD1. The trim removed 6 bases at V and 14 bases at J, leaving 8 bases unmatched. This CDR3 is 11 amino acids long. Germline loops: CDR1 MDHEN, CDR2 SYDVKM. CDR3 DNA: TGTGCCAGCAGACCACCGGGACAGGATTACTTC. Residues: CASRPPGQDYF.

The chain is built from TRBV18 and TRBJ1-2; no reliable D call. Per the germline V gene, CDR1 is KGHSH and CDR2 is LQKENI. Trimming took off 3 bases at V and 0 bases at J, with 14 bases between the two ends. The CDR3 contains 16 residues. CDR3 sequence: CASSPTKNSPNYGYTF. CDR3 DNA sequence: TGTGCCAGCTCACCGACTAAAAACAGCCCTAACTATGGCTACACCTTC.

The chain recombines TRBV27 with TRBJ1-1, with 10 positions matching TRBD1. Germline lookup yields CDR1 MNHEY and CDR2 SMNVEV (reference sequence). The CDR3 has 15 residues. After removal of 6 bases from V and 7 bases from J, the junction contained 11 bases not matched to a gene. The DNA for the CDR3 is TGTGCCAGCAGGGGGAGCGGGACAGGGGAGGATGAAGCTTTCTTT. It specifies CASRGSGTGEDEAFF.